This is a list of T cell receptor beta chains from one sample in a study of control samples from healthy donors and cancer patients. Profiling relied on immunoSEQ multiplex PCR, and the TCRdb table lists in-frame clones only, not all of them. Here the sample table reports 150,000 to 200,000 clones. The specimen was blood. Every receptor here comes from a woman in her twenties or thirties in good health. CDR3s include the opening cysteine and the closing phenylalanine or tryptophan. A D gene is named only where the DNA matches it firmly.

j_call	d_call	v_call	cdr3_length	cdr3_aa	cdr3_nt
TRBJ2-7	.	TRBV28	12	CASSLWGGEQYF	TGTGCCAGCAGTTTATGGGGAGGCGAGCAGTACTTC
TRBJ2-1	TRBD2	TRBV5-1	14	CASSASGGNNEQFF	TGCGCCAGCAGCGCTAGCGGGGGGAACAATGAGCAGTTCTTC
TRBJ2-5	.	TRBV5-1	14	CASSITGGEETQYF	TGCGCCAGCAGCATTACAGGGGGGGAAGAGACCCAGTACTTC
TRBJ1-1	.	TRBV7-2	11	CASSRRNEAFF	TGTGCCAGCAGCCGCAGGAATGAAGCTTTCTTT
TRBJ2-1	TRBD2	TRBV19	13	CASGWGGNNEQFF	TGTGCCAGTGGGTGGGGGGGTAACAATGAGCAGTTCTTC
TRBJ1-1	.	TRBV5-8	18	CASSLGKATGPMTREAFF	TGTGCCAGCAGCTTGGGGAAGGCCACAGGGCCGATGACTAGGGAAGCTTTCTTT
TRBJ2-1	.	TRBV13	16	CASSLGLGANTGREFF	TGTGCCAGCAGCTTAGGCCTTGGGGCCAATACAGGACGCGAGTTCTTC
TRBJ2-7	.	TRBV10-2	13	CASKDSGLYEQYF	TGCGCCAGCAAGGACAGCGGGCTCTACGAGCAGTACTTC
TRBJ1-4	TRBD1	TRBV2	13	CASRTGIDEKLFF	TGTGCCAGCAGGACAGGGATTGATGAAAAACTGTTTTTT
TRBJ2-7	.	TRBV24-1	15	CATSDRKGYSYEQYF	TGTGCCACCAGTGATCGGAAGGGTTACTCCTACGAGCAGTACTTC
TRBJ2-5	.	TRBV27	14	CASSWGSSGETQYF	TGTGCCAGCAGTTGGGGGAGTTCGGGAGAGACCCAGTACTTC
TRBJ2-7	.	TRBV5-6	16	CASSLVTGPESYEQYF	TGTGCCAGCAGCTTGGTTACGGGACCGGAATCCTACGAGCAGTACTTC
TRBJ2-5	.	TRBV5-1	16	CASSLGDNGSQETQYF	TGCGCCAGCAGCTTGGGCGATAACGGATCACAAGAGACCCAGTACTTC
TRBJ1-5	.	TRBV3-1/TRBV3-2	14	CASSAGTYNQPQHF	TGTGCCAGCAGCGCTGGGACGTACAATCAGCCCCAGCATTTT
TRBJ2-2	.	TRBV7-2	14	CASSLQGLGGELFF	TGTGCCAGCAGCTTACAGGGGTTGGGCGGGGAGCTGTTTTTT
TRBJ2-3	TRBD2	TRBV28	16	CASSFLSAGGTDTQYF	TGTGCCAGCAGTTTTCTTTCTGCGGGAGGCACAGATACGCAGTATTTT
TRBJ2-1	TRBD2	TRBV4-2	17	CVSSQATGLAAYNEQFF	TGTGTCAGCAGCCAAGCGACGGGACTAGCGGCCTACAATGAGCAGTTCTTC
TRBJ1-2	.	TRBV4-1	13	CASSQDRRYGYTF	TGCGCCAGCAGCCAAGATCGCAGATATGGCTACACCTTC
TRBJ2-7	.	TRBV15	14	CATSRSDVLREQYF	TGTGCCACCAGCAGATCGGACGTTCTACGGGAGCAGTACTTC
TRBJ1-2	TRBD1	TRBV3-1/TRBV3-2	15	CASSPGDRGLYGYTF	TGTGCCAGCAGCCCCGGGGACAGGGGCCTCTATGGCTACACCTTC
TRBJ1-5	TRBD1	TRBV6-2/TRBV6-3	18	CASSWPGQGIGINQPQHF	TGTGCCAGCAGTTGGCCGGGACAGGGGATAGGGATCAATCAGCCCCAGCATTTT
TRBJ2-3	TRBD2	TRBV7-8	15	CASSPLAGVADTQYF	TGTGCCAGCAGCCCTCTAGCGGGGGTGGCAGATACGCAGTATTTT
TRBJ2-3	.	TRBV5-5	16	CASSLNPARNTDTQYF	TGTGCCAGCAGCTTGAATCCGGCCAGGAACACAGATACGCAGTATTTT
TRBJ1-3	.	TRBV7-9	15	CASSLGQASGNTIYF	TGTGCCAGCAGCTTAGGGCAGGCCTCTGGAAACACCATATATTTT
TRBJ1-5	.	TRBV2	14	CASSGEGGGQPQHF	TGTGCCAGCAGTGGCGAGGGAGGGGGGCAGCCCCAGCATTTT
TRBJ1-1	.	TRBV28	14	CASSLPWDPREAFF	TGTGCCAGCAGTCTACCCTGGGACCCGAGGGAAGCTTTCTTT
TRBJ1-2	TRBD1	TRBV28	14	CASSPPGGLGGYTF	TGTGCCAGCAGTCCTCCAGGGGGGCTAGGTGGCTACACCTTC
TRBJ1-1	TRBD1	TRBV5-8	17	CASSLDLISTGRTEAFF	TGTGCCAGCAGCTTGGACCTCATTTCGACAGGGCGAACTGAAGCTTTCTTT
TRBJ2-2	TRBD1	TRBV5-1	14	CASSLTGDAGELFF	TGCGCCAGCAGCTTGACAGGGGACGCCGGGGAGCTGTTTTTT
TRBJ2-4	TRBD1	TRBV28	17	CASSLTGGKEAKNIQYF	TGTGCCAGCAGTCTCACAGGGGGCAAGGAGGCCAAAAACATTCAGTACTTC
TRBJ2-1	TRBD2	TRBV4-2	17	CASSQDQSGGAYNEQFF	TGTGCCAGCAGCCAAGACCAGAGCGGGGGGGCCTACAATGAGCAGTTCTTC
TRBJ1-5	TRBD1	TRBV20-1	14	CSASRDSHNQPQHF	TGCAGTGCCAGTCGGGACAGCCACAATCAGCCCCAGCATTTT
TRBJ1-2	.	TRBV7-8	14	CASSALSTGLGYTF	TGTGCCAGCAGCGCACTATCAACAGGGCTCGGCTACACCTTC
TRBJ1-2	.	TRBV13	15	CASIQEGARADGYTF	TGTGCCAGCATCCAGGAGGGCGCACGCGCGGATGGCTACACCTTC
TRBJ1-5	.	TRBV7-2	14	CASSFRGRDQPQHF	TGTGCCAGCAGCTTCCGGGGCCGAGATCAGCCCCAGCATTTT
TRBJ1-2	.	TRBV6-5	14	CASSYAGSSGGYTF	TGTGCCAGCAGTTACGCAGGGTCTTCTGGTGGCTACACCTTC
TRBJ2-7	.	TRBV28	14	CASSVPLSPWEQYF	TGTGCCAGCAGTGTACCTCTATCCCCCTGGGAGCAGTACTTC
TRBJ2-5	TRBD2	TRBV30	14	CAWTLAGGPETQYF	TGTGCCTGGACACTAGCGGGGGGGCCTGAAACCCAGTACTTC
TRBJ2-7	.	TRBV4-2	17	CASSQDLGRSTSYEQYF	TGTGCCAGCAGCCAAGACTTAGGGCGATCGACTTCCTACGAGCAGTACTTC
TRBJ1-1	.	TRBV18	14	CASSPNSGRTEAFF	TGTGCCAGCTCCCCTAACTCAGGCCGGACTGAAGCTTTCTTT
TRBJ1-2	.	TRBV7-9	13	CASSSRGDYGYTF	TGTGCCAGCAGCTCACGGGGAGACTATGGCTACACCTTC
TRBJ1-5	.	TRBV28	16	CASSLFTGRSNQPQHF	TGTGCCAGCAGTTTATTTACAGGTCGGAGCAATCAGCCCCAGCATTTT
TRBJ1-6	.	TRBV28	15	CASTLRSANNSPLHF	TGTGCCAGCACCTTGAGGTCGGCGAATAATTCACCCCTCCACTTT
TRBJ1-2	.	TRBV6-2/TRBV6-3	17	CASSYSTLAGMRYGYTF	TGTGCCAGCAGTTACTCCACCTTGGCAGGGATGCGGTATGGCTACACCTTC
TRBJ2-7	TRBD1	TRBV5-1	14	CASSPGQGSYEQYF	TGCGCCAGCAGCCCTGGACAGGGTTCCTACGAGCAGTACTTC
TRBJ1-5	.	TRBV6-5	15	CASSYSVQGRQPQHF	TGTGCCAGCAGTTACTCTGTACAGGGCCGACAGCCCCAGCATTTT
TRBJ2-5	TRBD1	TRBV19	16	CASRGSGTGKGETQYF	TGTGCCAGTAGGGGATCCGGGACAGGGAAAGGAGAGACCCAGTACTTC
TRBJ2-7	.	TRBV5-1	14	CASGMDGPRNEQYF	TGCGCCAGCGGAATGGACGGGCCCAGGAACGAGCAGTACTTC
TRBJ1-1	.	TRBV6-2/TRBV6-3	14	CASSTGTANTEAFF	TGTGCCAGCAGTACCGGGACTGCCAACACTGAAGCTTTCTTT
TRBJ2-7	TRBD1	TRBV9	14	CASSVGTASYEQYF	TGTGCCAGCAGCGTCGGGACAGCCTCCTACGAGCAGTACTTC
TRBJ1-6	.	TRBV11-2	16	CASSLGAGSYNSPLHF	TGTGCCAGCAGCTTAGGGGCAGGCTCCTATAATTCACCCCTCCACTTT
TRBJ1-3	TRBD1	TRBV6-5	13	CASARDSGNTIYF	TGTGCCAGCGCCCGGGACAGCGGAAACACCATATATTTT
TRBJ1-6	.	TRBV5-5	15	CASSPRGIYNSPLHF	TGTGCCAGCAGCCCCCGTGGGATCTATAATTCACCCCTCCACTTT
TRBJ2-5	.	TRBV12-2	13	CASRLALWETQYF	TGTGCAAGTCGCTTAGCGCTATGGGAGACCCAGTACTTC
TRBJ2-2	.	TRBV7-2	15	CASSFRRHKTGELFF	TGTGCCAGCAGCTTTCGCCGCCATAAAACCGGGGAGCTGTTTTTT
TRBJ2-5	TRBD2	TRBV3-1/TRBV3-2	16	CASSQGVAGAQETQYF	TGTGCCAGCAGCCAGGGGGTAGCGGGGGCCCAAGAGACCCAGTACTTC
TRBJ1-2	.	TRBV7-9	16	CASSSPISLPNYGYTF	TGTGCCAGCAGCTCCCCCATTAGCTTACCTAACTATGGCTACACCTTC
TRBJ1-2	.	TRBV10-3	13	CAISPVLMDGYTF	TGTGCCATCAGCCCGGTCCTGATGGATGGCTACACCTTC
TRBJ1-2	.	TRBV5-4	15	CASSLAFFRGQKHTF	TGTGCCAGCAGCTTGGCTTTTTTCCGTGGGCAGAAGCACACCTTC